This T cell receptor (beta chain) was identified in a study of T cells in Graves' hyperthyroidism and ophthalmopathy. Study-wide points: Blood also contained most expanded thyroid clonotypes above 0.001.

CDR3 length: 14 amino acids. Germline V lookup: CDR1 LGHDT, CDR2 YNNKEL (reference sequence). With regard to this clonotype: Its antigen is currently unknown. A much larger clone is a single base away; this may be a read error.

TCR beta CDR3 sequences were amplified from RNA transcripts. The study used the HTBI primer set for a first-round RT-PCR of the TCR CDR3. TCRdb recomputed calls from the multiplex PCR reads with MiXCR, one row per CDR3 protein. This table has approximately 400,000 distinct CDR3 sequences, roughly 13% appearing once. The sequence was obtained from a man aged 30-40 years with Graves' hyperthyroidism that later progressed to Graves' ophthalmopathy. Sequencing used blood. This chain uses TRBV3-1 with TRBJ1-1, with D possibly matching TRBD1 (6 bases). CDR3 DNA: TGTGCCAGCAGCCCCCTCGGAGGGGGTACTGAAGCTTCCTTT. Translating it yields CASSPLGGGTEASF.